A selection of T cell receptor beta chains follows, all from one sample in a study of cytomegalovirus exposure and HLA in healthy donors. Libraries were prepared by immunoSEQ multiplex PCR; TCRdb keeps only in-frame clonotypes and omits some of them. The repertoire holds about 76,000 clones, with over 60% as singletons. Sequenced input: PBMCs. The receptor set was obtained from a male donor in good health and CMV-seropositive. The CDR3 runs from the conserved cysteine through the conserved F or W. D genes are given only for firm matches.

v_gene: TRBV2; j_gene: TRBJ1-4; d_gene: TRBD1; CDR3aa: CASSGRGLSEKLFF
v_gene: TRBV11-2; j_gene: NA; d_gene: TRBD2; CDR3aa: CASSLVASGRKSSYEQYF
v_gene: TRBV5-1; j_gene: TRBJ1-2; d_gene: NA; CDR3aa: CASSLAWGGSYGYTF
v_gene: TRBV30; j_gene: TRBJ1-5; d_gene: TRBD1; CDR3aa: CAWSSAGTGGGQPQHF
v_gene: TRBV25-1; j_gene: TRBJ2-1; d_gene: NA; CDR3aa: CASSVPGLVNEQFF
v_gene: TRBV29-1; j_gene: TRBJ2-2; d_gene: TRBD2; CDR3aa: CSVGALADTGELFF
v_gene: TRBV5-1; j_gene: TRBJ1-1; d_gene: TRBD1; CDR3aa: CASSPGGQGAVNTEAFF
v_gene: TRBV4-3; j_gene: TRBJ1-4; d_gene: NA; CDR3aa: CASSPFASPGANEKLFF
v_gene: TRBV7-2; j_gene: TRBJ2-5; d_gene: TRBD1; CDR3aa: CASSLVTGGRAETQYF
v_gene: TRBV13; j_gene: TRBJ2-7; d_gene: TRBD1; CDR3aa: CASSEGQRFTYEQYF
v_gene: TRBV7-3; j_gene: TRBJ1-3; d_gene: NA; CDR3aa: CASSSNSGNTIYF
v_gene: TRBV10-2; j_gene: TRBJ1-5; d_gene: TRBD1; CDR3aa: CASRDRAVGQPQHF
v_gene: TRBV28; j_gene: TRBJ2-7; d_gene: TRBD2; CDR3aa: CASSAGLVGGEQYF
v_gene: TRBV21-1; j_gene: TRBJ2-5; d_gene: NA; CDR3aa: CASSKVGRVTYQETQYF
v_gene: TRBV5-1; j_gene: TRBJ2-2; d_gene: TRBD1; CDR3aa: CASSVTGGSGTGELFF
v_gene: TRBV5-6; j_gene: TRBJ2-7; d_gene: TRBD2; CDR3aa: CASNAGGQGVEQYF
v_gene: TRBV5-1; j_gene: TRBJ2-1; d_gene: TRBD1; CDR3aa: CASSSYDRANEQFF
v_gene: TRBV27; j_gene: TRBJ2-1; d_gene: TRBD1; CDR3aa: CASSLRDRYNEQFF
v_gene: TRBV2; j_gene: TRBJ2-3; d_gene: NA; CDR3aa: CASNKVDTSTDTQYF
v_gene: TRBV18; j_gene: TRBJ1-2; d_gene: NA; CDR3aa: CASSPGRLSGAANYGYTF
v_gene: TRBV27; j_gene: TRBJ1-2; d_gene: TRBD1; CDR3aa: CASSSTGGMGYTF
v_gene: TRBV30; j_gene: TRBJ2-7; d_gene: TRBD2; CDR3aa: CAWSRLAGHYEQYF
v_gene: TRBV27; j_gene: TRBJ1-6; d_gene: TRBD1; CDR3aa: CASSLAGGNSPLHF
v_gene: TRBV4-2; j_gene: TRBJ2-1; d_gene: NA; CDR3aa: CASSQGGGETPYNEQFF
v_gene: TRBV30; j_gene: TRBJ2-1; d_gene: NA; CDR3aa: CAWTLSAGVINEQFF
v_gene: TRBV6-1; j_gene: TRBJ2-1; d_gene: TRBD2; CDR3aa: CASSEAGRAGNEQFF
v_gene: TRBV6-1; j_gene: TRBJ2-3; d_gene: NA; CDR3aa: CASSEGSAADTQYF
v_gene: TRBV5-1; j_gene: TRBJ1-1; d_gene: NA; CDR3aa: CASSLGAANTEAFF
v_gene: TRBV7-9; j_gene: TRBJ1-2; d_gene: TRBD1; CDR3aa: CSSSLPTGANYGYTF
v_gene: TRBV19; j_gene: TRBJ2-5; d_gene: NA; CDR3aa: CASQGWGRETQYF
v_gene: TRBV5-1; j_gene: TRBJ2-3; d_gene: NA; CDR3aa: CASHFGGVTTDTQYF
v_gene: TRBV20-1; j_gene: TRBJ2-7; d_gene: NA; CDR3aa: CSARMAGEQYF
v_gene: TRBV9; j_gene: TRBJ2-1; d_gene: NA; CDR3aa: CASSVRPTGNNEQFF
v_gene: TRBV5-6; j_gene: TRBJ2-7; d_gene: TRBD1; CDR3aa: CASSRGQGEGEQYF
v_gene: TRBV15; j_gene: TRBJ2-3; d_gene: NA; CDR3aa: CATSRATGSGTDTQYF
v_gene: TRBV4-1; j_gene: TRBJ1-1; d_gene: TRBD1; CDR3aa: CASSHRQGANTEAFF
v_gene: TRBV28; j_gene: TRBJ2-7; d_gene: NA; CDR3aa: CASSLGAVFYEQYF
v_gene: TRBV19; j_gene: NA; d_gene: TRBD1; CDR3aa: CASSRSLGTGGGEQYF
v_gene: TRBV5-1; j_gene: TRBJ2-4; d_gene: TRBD1; CDR3aa: CASSLVETGNIQYF
v_gene: TRBV7-9; j_gene: TRBJ1-5; d_gene: NA; CDR3aa: CASSLQGKPQHF
v_gene: TRBV6-5; j_gene: TRBJ2-7; d_gene: NA; CDR3aa: CASSYTPGISYEQYF
v_gene: TRBV28; j_gene: TRBJ2-3; d_gene: TRBD2; CDR3aa: CASSLMAGGPTDTQYF
v_gene: TRBV5-1; j_gene: TRBJ2-7; d_gene: TRBD2; CDR3aa: CASSPDRGVTSGSRRKSYEQYF
v_gene: TRBV6-5; j_gene: TRBJ1-6; d_gene: TRBD1; CDR3aa: CASSYSHRGVRSPLHF
v_gene: TRBV6-5; j_gene: TRBJ1-2; d_gene: NA; CDR3aa: CASSYSKQGGDGYTF
v_gene: TRBV27; j_gene: TRBJ1-5; d_gene: NA; CDR3aa: CASSPHSVSNQPQHF
v_gene: TRBV10-1; j_gene: TRBJ2-3; d_gene: TRBD1; CDR3aa: CASSVQGRKDTQYF
v_gene: TRBV30; j_gene: TRBJ2-5; d_gene: NA; CDR3aa: CAWSTRAGSGETQYF
v_gene: TRBV7-3; j_gene: TRBJ2-1; d_gene: TRBD2; CDR3aa: CASSLRLAGYNEQFF
v_gene: TRBV4-3; j_gene: TRBJ2-1; d_gene: TRBD2; CDR3aa: CASSQERAGGFIWNEQFF
v_gene: TRBV19; j_gene: NA; d_gene: TRBD2; CDR3aa: CASSIDLETSGTSYEQYF
v_gene: TRBV18; j_gene: TRBJ1-2; d_gene: TRBD1; CDR3aa: CASSPPAGRGHRYGYTF
v_gene: TRBV6-5; j_gene: TRBJ1-1; d_gene: NA; CDR3aa: CASRLSPGGTEAFF
v_gene: TRBV5-1; j_gene: NA; d_gene: TRBD1; CDR3aa: CASRRTGGSYEQYF
v_gene: TRBV5-4; j_gene: TRBJ2-7; d_gene: TRBD2; CDR3aa: CASSLGGGSYEQYF
v_gene: TRBV5-3; j_gene: TRBJ2-5; d_gene: TRBD1; CDR3aa: CARSYHPAGTGIDETQYF
v_gene: TRBV4-1; j_gene: TRBJ2-7; d_gene: NA; CDR3aa: CASSQVWQGFHEQYF
v_gene: TRBV28; j_gene: TRBJ2-3; d_gene: NA; CDR3aa: CASSSQGAGADTQYF
v_gene: TRBV18; j_gene: TRBJ2-7; d_gene: NA; CDR3aa: CASSPGGGARGEQYF
v_gene: TRBV4-1; j_gene: TRBJ2-1; d_gene: NA; CDR3aa: CASSQFDRLYNEQFF